This TCR beta chain was documented in a study of tissue T cells after allogeneic stem cell transplantation (dated by TCRdb to 2021 to 2024). For the study in its entirety: The study profiled TCR beta repertoires across many tissues from research autopsies of patients with and without GVHD, plus mouse models of GVHD. On the human side, the study was prospective and observational, with no blinding or randomization. What the work shows at the level of the full study, not this receptor alone: The study did not determine which tissue TCRs were alloreactive or antigen-specific, and some clones might have been persisting host cells. A small and clinically heterogeneous patient cohort was studied, and sampling depth was acknowledged as a limitation. Within patients, how anatomically similar tissues were was a major factor shaping TCR repertoire composition, regardless of disease or transplant status. Blood and spleen T cells captured only a limited portion of the TCR repertoire detected in tissues, in both patients and mice. Only a few T cell clones appeared in more than one patient, yet motif-based clustering showed tissue-specific repertoire signatures that were shared between patients.

CDR1 and CDR2 (GKSSPN, SITVG) derive from the germline V gene. Relative to germline, V is missing 2 bases and J is missing 3 bases, with 2 bases of the junction outside any gene match. The CDR3, cysteine through phenylalanine, is 13 amino acids long. The CDR3 was read in part: 36 bases, with the frame set at base 1. Libraries came from the immunoSEQ multiplex PCR assay. Adaptive Biotechnologies performed the TCRbeta CDR3 sequencing at survey depth and reported CDR3 sequences, V/J genes, productive frequency and template counts. TCR beta CDR3 regions were amplified from genomic DNA instead of RNA. For the original study's pipeline: Jensen-Shannon divergence was used to quantify pairwise repertoire overlap between tissues, with a value of 1 meaning complete divergence and a value of 0 meaning identical repertoires. Based on pairwise JSD values, tissues were grouped by single-linkage agglomerative hierarchical clustering, and the results were shown as dendrograms. All patient samples were analyzed with GLIPH2 using simulation_depth 1000, kmer_min_depth 3 and cdr3_length_cutoff 8, and only groups containing more than two unique CDR3s were kept. In a standardized tissue-overlap score, Jaccard GLIPH-group overlap across patients was extrapolated to a standard repertoire size of 1000 clones. To look at how diversity was associated with clinical or experimental variables, linear mixed-effect models were used, with tissue treated as a fixed effect and individual treated as a random effect. TCRdb took over this immuneACCESS table, retaining in-frame rearrangements with V and J assigned. Such tables are incomplete; in checked studies, under half of the missing clones stem from an unresolved V gene, and the remainder is unexplained. The DNA gave D and trimming, while V, J and clone size come from that table. This sample comprises roughly 51,000 clones, around 66% of them detected only once. 0.5% to 0.6% of the sample is held by the ten biggest clonotypes.

Concerning this clone itself: This receptor's antigen is unknown. Note that gene names and germline sequences for this receptor are mouse ones. The read ends 1 residue before the CDR3 terminus; that terminus is restored from the germline J gene.

This TCR was sampled from a pool of C57BL/6 mice in good health. Sequencing was done on a sample of sorted cells pooled from one or two spleens. Here the chain combines TRBV31 and TRBJ2-7, with 9 middle bases fitting TRBD2. Partial CDR3 DNA: TGTGCCTGGAGTGTCTGGGGGGGCTATGAACAGTAC. Translated, this is CAWSVWGGYEQY. The entire CDR3 reads CAWSVWGGYEQYF.